The sample holds a few counts of the clone carrying this TCR beta chain. Its antigen is currently unknown. Germline-derived CDR1 and CDR2 are ENHRY and SYGVKD. The CDR3 is 15 amino acids. With 0 bases removed from V and 2 bases from J, the gap between germline ends came to 10 bases. This sample is part of a study of T cell repertoires in cytomegalovirus infection. About the study: Recently described HLA-C-restricted plus well-studied HLA-B-restricted CMV epitopes were used. Study-wide points: In two of eight donors, the top clonotype was HLA-C-restricted CMV-specific.

TCRdb called the reads again in MiXCR, with one record for every CDR3 protein. The sample records under 500,000 distinct CDR3 sequences, about 44% being singletons. The chain couples TRBV10-3 to TRBJ2-5; D not resolved. This specimen was cultured PBMCs, taken from culture after CMV antigen stimulation. The TCR originated in a human donor in good health (CMV status not recorded). Some clones in this sample may be carry-over from other donors' samples. CDR3 amino acids: CAISESGLLQETQYF. The CDR3 DNA sequence: TGTGCCATCAGTGAGTCGGGTCTCCTGCAAGAGACCCAGTACTTC.